A selection of T cell receptor beta chains follows, all from one sample in a study of blood T cell repertoires in COVID-19. TCRdb's table, derived via immunoSEQ multiplex PCR, lists solely in-frame clones and lacks some. Among fewer than 100,000 clones listed, more than 75% were seen once. The specimen sequenced was peripheral blood. The receptors were sampled from a human donor in a cohort sampled during active COVID-19. CDR3s include the opening cysteine and the closing phenylalanine or tryptophan. A D gene is named only where the DNA matches it firmly. Rows may omit the clone size; those that give it use once, few, many or a size class.

>-|TRBJ2-3|TRBD2|TRBV2
CASSKGLAGGDTQYF
TGTGCCAGCAGCAAGGGACTAGCGGGTGGAGATACGCAGTATTTT
>-|TRBJ2-5|-|TRBV12-3/TRBV12-4
CASSKTDQETQYF
TGTGCCAGCAGTAAGACAGATCAAGAGACCCAGTACTTC
>-|TRBJ2-1|-|TRBV24-1
CATRADGAHEQFF
TGTGCCACCAGGGCCGATGGGGCCCATGAGCAGTTCTTC
>-|TRBJ1-6|-|TRBV7-3
CASSTHRDSPLHF
TGTGCCAGCAGCACCCACAGGGATTCACCCCTCCACTTT
>few|TRBJ2-1|TRBD2|TRBV6-5
CASCGAGKAFF
TGTGCCAGCTGCGGAGCGGGAAAGGCGTTCTTC
>-|TRBJ2-7|TRBD2|TRBV2
CASGTSGRISYEQYF
TGTGCCAGCGGGACTAGCGGGAGGATCTCCTACGAGCAGTACTTC
>-|TRBJ2-2|-|TRBV7-9
CASSLVQETTGELFF
TGTGCCAGCAGCTTAGTACAGGAAACCACCGGGGAGCTGTTTTTT
>-|TRBJ2-5|-|TRBV7-9
CASSSAPQGAQYF
TGTGCCAGCAGCTCGGCCCCCCAGGGCGCCCAGTACTTC
>few|TRBJ1-2|-|TRBV11-1
CASSLGGSYGYTF
TGTGCCAGCAGCTTGGGGGGGAGCTATGGCTACACCTTC
>few|TRBJ2-2|-|TRBV18
CASSPYNRQYTGELFF
TGTGCCAGCTCACCGTATAACAGACAATACACCGGGGAGCTGTTTTTT
>-|TRBJ2-1|-|TRBV5-1
CASSLGPGGNEQFF
TGCGCCAGCAGCTTGGGTCCGGGTGGAAATGAGCAGTTCTTC
>-|TRBJ2-3|TRBD2|TRBV7-2
CASSLNSGRFDTQYF
TGTGCCAGCAGCTTAAATAGCGGGAGGTTCGATACGCAGTATTTT
>-|TRBJ2-1|TRBD2|TRBV29-1
CSVEDLLAGGYNEQFF
TGCAGCGTTGAAGATCTCCTAGCGGGAGGGTACAATGAGCAGTTCTTC
>-|TRBJ2-2|TRBD1|TRBV2
CAGLDRGDTGELFF
TGTGCCGGTTTGGACAGGGGAGACACCGGGGAGCTGTTTTTT
>-|TRBJ2-4|TRBD2|TRBV30
CAWRASGSINIQYF
TGTGCCTGGAGAGCCAGCGGGAGTATCAACATTCAGTACTTC
>-|TRBJ1-1|TRBD1|TRBV10-3
CAISDFLDRLNTEAFF
TGTGCCATCAGTGATTTCTTGGACAGGTTGAACACTGAAGCTTTCTTT
>-|TRBJ2-7|TRBD1|TRBV28
CATEGLGQGAYEQYF
TGTGCCACCGAGGGATTGGGACAGGGGGCCTACGAGCAGTACTTC
>-|TRBJ2-7|TRBD2|TRBV4-3
CASSSTLPGLAVYEQYF
TGCGCCAGCAGCTCGACCCTGCCGGGACTAGCAGTTTACGAGCAGTACTTC
>once|TRBJ2-1|TRBD2|TRBV4-1
CASSQGSIRGGNEQFF
TGCGCCAGCAGCCAAGGTTCAATACGGGGGGGCAATGAGCAGTTCTTC
>once|TRBJ1-1|-|TRBV7-9
CASSSTNTEAFF
TGTGCCAGCAGCTCTACGAACACTGAAGCTTTCTTT
>-|TRBJ2-5|-|TRBV2
CASSGVRGGGETQYF
TGTGCCAGCAGTGGGGTCCGGGGAGGAGGAGAGACCCAGTACTTC
>-|TRBJ2-5|TRBD2|TRBV7-8
CASSGGAGVGETQYF
TGTGCCAGCAGCGGAGGAGCGGGAGTGGGGGAGACCCAGTACTTC
>-|TRBJ1-2|TRBD1|TRBV19
CASSNQGALGYTF
TGTGCCAGTAGTAACCAGGGGGCACTTGGCTACACCTTC
>-|TRBJ2-2|-|TRBV4-2
CASSPNYLTGELFF
TGTGCCAGCAGCCCTAACTACCTCACCGGGGAGCTGTTTTTT
>once|TRBJ1-2|TRBD1|TRBV4-1
CASSQLGQGRRGYTF
TGCGCCAGCAGCCAACTGGGACAGGGGAGAAGGGGCTACACCTTC
>-|TRBJ1-4|-|TRBV6-4
CASSDSTDPGEKLFF
TGTGCCAGCAGTGACTCGACAGACCCAGGTGAAAAACTGTTTTTT
>-|TRBJ2-1|-|TRBV24-1
CATSELRGDTYNEQFF
TGTGCCACCAGTGAGCTGAGAGGCGATACCTACAATGAGCAGTTCTTC
>few|TRBJ2-1|-|TRBV12-3/TRBV12-4
CASSILRGEQFF
TGTGCCAGCAGTATCCTCCGGGGTGAGCAGTTCTTC
>-|TRBJ1-1|-|TRBV11-3
CASSLYPGPDTEAFF
TGTGCCAGCAGCTTATATCCAGGGCCGGACACTGAAGCTTTCTTT
>-|TRBJ1-6|-|TRBV5-5
CASSLDRTTPLHF
TGTGCCAGCAGCTTGGACAGAACGACCCCCCTCCACTTT
>-|TRBJ2-5|TRBD2|TRBV15
CATSREPQRGRAIQETQYF
TGTGCCACCAGCAGAGAACCCCAGCGAGGGAGGGCTATTCAAGAGACCCAGTACTTC
>-|TRBJ2-1|TRBD2|TRBV30
CAWSPPRTSGNDEQFF
TGTGCCTGGAGCCCCCCCCGGACTAGCGGGAATGATGAGCAGTTCTTC
>-|TRBJ1-3|-|TRBV29-1
CSVGPPAGNGNTIYF
TGCAGCGTTGGACCCCCCGCCGGGAATGGAAACACCATATATTTT
>-|TRBJ1-1|TRBD1|TRBV23-1
CASSQRDRGKNTEAFF
TGCGCCAGCAGTCAACGGGACAGGGGGAAGAACACTGAAGCTTTCTTT
>-|TRBJ1-5|-|TRBV6-2/TRBV6-3
CASSWTGNQPQHF
TGTGCCAGCAGTTGGACAGGCAATCAGCCCCAGCATTTT
>-|TRBJ2-7|-|TRBV4-3
CASSQVQGYEQYF
TGCGCCAGCAGCCAAGTACAGGGCTACGAGCAGTACTTC
>-|TRBJ2-5|TRBD2|TRBV4-1
CASSQSSGSQETQYF
TGCGCCAGCAGCCAGTCTAGCGGGAGCCAAGAGACCCAGTACTTC
>-|TRBJ2-5|-|TRBV9
CASSAPLAPGVLEETQYF
TGTGCCAGCAGCGCCCCTCTAGCGCCGGGGGTGTTAGAAGAGACCCAGTACTTC
>few|TRBJ2-7|-|TRBV10-1
CASSESGGSEVRQYF
TGCGCCAGCAGTGAGTCAGGGGGATCGGAAGTAAGGCAGTACTTC
>-|TRBJ1-4|TRBD1|TRBV4-2
CASSPRDRGSNEKLFF
TGTGCCAGCAGCCCCCGGGACAGGGGGTCGAATGAAAAACTGTTTTTT
>-|TRBJ2-2|TRBD1|TRBV7-7
CASSLNLGGDTGELFF
TGTGCTAGCAGCTTAAATTTAGGGGGCGACACCGGGGAGCTGTTTTTT
>-|TRBJ2-5|-|TRBV4-1
CASSQDGAQETQYF
TGCGCCAGCAGCCAAGATGGGGCTCAAGAGACCCAGTACTTC
>-|TRBJ2-3|-|TRBV2
CASSEQDTQYF
TGTGCCAGCAGTGAACAAGATACGCAGTATTTT
>once|TRBJ2-1|-|TRBV3-1/TRBV3-2
CASTLAGSYNEQFF
TGTGCCAGCACCCTGGCAGGCTCCTACAATGAGCAGTTCTTC
>-|TRBJ2-2|-|TRBV12-3/TRBV12-4
CASRSNTGELFF
TGTGCCAGCAGGTCAAACACCGGGGAGCTGTTTTTT
>-|TRBJ2-5|TRBD1|TRBV5-1
CASSWNRDRDGLYF
TGCGCCAGCAGCTGGAACCGGGACAGGGATGGTCTGTACTTC
>-|TRBJ2-7|-|TRBV3-1/TRBV3-2
CASSQGGGLTSYEQYF
TGTGCCAGCAGCCAAGGGGGAGGACTCACTTCCTACGAGCAGTACTTC
>-|TRBJ1-1|TRBD1|TRBV15
CATRRHQPGQGSVNTEAFF
TGTGCCACCAGAAGACACCAACCGGGACAGGGATCGGTGAACACTGAAGCTTTCTTT